This T cell receptor beta chain stems from a study of T-cell memory formation after mild COVID-19. Looking at the study overall: In these data, TCR clusters were largely donor specific.

This clonotype was recorded many times. V was trimmed by 6 bases and J by 5 bases, leaving 10 bases between them. The CDR3 has 12 residues. CDR1 SGHTA and CDR2 FQGNSA come from the germline V gene. TCRdb reanalysed the 5' RACE reads using MiXCR and keeps one entry per CDR3 protein. The repertoire includes roughly 130,000 distinct CDR3 sequences, about 17% of them detected once, and approximately 5% sits in the top ten. The V gene is TRBV7-2, the J gene TRBJ2-5; D unresolved. The TCR was taken from a man aged 18 to 30 who had mild COVID-19 (a few samples of this study predate the infection). Cell type and time point are not known. Sequencing was carried out using PBMCs or a T cell subset sorted from them (not recorded which). In DNA, the CDR3 is TGTGCCAGCAGTTTACCTACGGAGACCCAGTACTTC. It encodes CASSLPTETQYF.